This T cell receptor beta chain was captured by sequencing in a study of siplizumab effects on memory and regulatory T cells. Study results and limitations: A major contribution to the alloresponse seemed to be made by naive T cells, which seemed more diverse than memory cells. On average, approximately 70% of mappable alloreactive CD4+ clones were Treg-derived under siplizumab, against about 25% in controls.

Sequencing used immunoSEQ multiplex PCR; TCRdb keeps in-frame clones, though not all of them. The sample lists about 72,000 clones; roughly 89% were seen once. In this sample, this clone turned up a few times. Its specificity is unknown. Per the germline V gene, CDR1 is MGHRA and CDR2 is YSYEKL. The CDR3 contains 13 residues. V dropped 1 base and J dropped 4 bases, with 7 bases sitting between them. The V call is TRBV4-1, the J call TRBJ1-1; D unresolved. The TCR was taken from a human donor in good health. The sample was CD8+ T cells sorted from blood. CDR3 region: CASSQGEPTEAFF. The CDR3 DNA reads as TGCGCCAGCAGCCAAGGTGAACCCACTGAAGCTTTCTTT.